In this sample, the clone carrying this T cell receptor beta chain turned up a few times. The source of the sample is a study of metastatic and nonmetastatic thyroid tumors. Patients had received no treatment of any kind before thyroid surgery. TCRdb used MiXCR to call clones anew from the PCR reads. The repertoire holds about 70,000 clones, with about 17% as singletons. This clonotype was obtained from a female donor with papillary thyroid cancer or a benign thyroid nodule (not recorded which). Some clones in this sample may be carry-over from other donors' samples. Sequencing used blood.

The CDR3 DNA is TGCGCCAGCAGCCTTGGGACAGGGGGCGGGGAAGCTTTCTTT. Its translation is CASSLGTGGGEAFF. The chain recombines TRBV5-1 with TRBJ1-1; 12 bases agree with TRBD1. This CDR3 spans 14 amino acids. The trim removed 4 bases at V and 8 bases at J, leaving 6 bases unmatched. Germline CDR1 reads SGHRS; CDR2 reads YFSETQ.